Presented here are 2 T cell receptor beta chains from one specimen sequenced in a study of CD8 T cells in Susac syndrome. When the RNA was reverse transcribed, random hexamers were used with an input of roughly 0.45 to 1 ug. In TCRdb, the immunoSEQ multiplex PCR reads were re-called with MiXCR into one record per CDR3 protein. The data contain some 250,000 distinct CDR3 sequences, almost 97% of them singletons. Material: CD4+ T cells from PBMCs. The receptors come from a human donor with Susac syndrome.

V is TRBV7-9 and J is TRBJ2-2, with D unclear. Per the germline V gene, CDR1 is SEHNR and CDR2 is FQNEAQ (reference sequence). The CDR3 has 8 amino acids. For the CDR3, the DNA is TGTGCGAGCGGGGAGCTGTTTTTT. This translates into CASGELFF. The variable domain in full, with the rest retrieved from reference TRBV7-9 and TRBJ2-2, is DTGVSQNPRHKITKRGQNVTFRCDPISEHNRLYWYRQTLGQGPEFLTYFQNEAQLEKSRLLSDRFSAERPKGSFSTLEIQRTEQGDSAMYLCASGELFFGEGSRLTVL.

The chain joins TRBV29-1 to TRBJ1-2; 9 nucleotides align to TRBD1. The CDR3 is 12 amino acids. The J segment lost 4 bases and the V segment lost 4 bases, leaving 1 base of the junction unmatched. Germline V gives CDR1 SQVTM, CDR2 ANQGSEA. This chain's CDR3 is CSVATGGYGYTF. CDR3 sequence (DNA): TGCAGCGTTGCGACAGGGGGCTATGGCTACACCTTC.